These 25 T cell receptor beta chains came from one sample sequenced in a study of cytomegalovirus exposure and HLA in healthy donors. The PCR was carried out with 60 Vbeta primers and 13 Jbeta primers. Data came from immunoSEQ multiplex PCR; TCRdb stores just in-frame clones and leaves some out. The data contain 140,000 or so clones, roughly 80% of them singletons. What was sequenced was PBMCs. Receptor source: a woman aged 35 to 49 in good health and CMV-seropositive.

This chain links TRBV7-2 with TRBJ2-7, with D perhaps matching TRBD2 (6 bases). This CDR3 is built from 15 residues. The germline V and J ends were trimmed by 2 bases and 1 base, with 12 bases remaining between them. Germline V CDR1 and CDR2: SGHTA, FQGNSA. The CDR3 bases are TGTGCCAGCAGCTTACCCACCGGGACTTCCTACGAGCAGTACTTC. Its protein product is CASSLPTGTSYEQYF.

The V gene is TRBV18, the J gene TRBJ2-1; TRBD1 agrees at 7 bases. V trimming: 6 bases; J trimming: 2 bases; junction bases outside the gene matches: 13. This CDR3 has 17 residues. Per germline, CDR1 KGHSH and CDR2 LQKENI. The CDR3 coding sequence is TGTGCCAGCTCCGATGCGAAAGAGACAGGGACCTACAATGAGCAGTTCTTC. Protein product: CASSDAKETGTYNEQFF.

This clone showed up just a few times. This rearrangement joins TRBV15 to TRBJ2-7; perhaps TRBD2 as D (7 bases). The length of the CDR3 is 14 residues. With 3 bases removed from V and 6 bases from J, the gap between germline ends came to 15 bases. Germline values: CDR1 LNHNV, CDR2 YYDKDF (reference sequence). Here the CDR3 DNA reads TGTGCCACCAGCAGCCTAGGAGGGGGGGGCGAGCAGTACTTC. It encodes CATSSLGGGGEQYF.

The V call is TRBV7-8, the J call TRBJ2-5; D is uncertain. The V end was cut by 1 base, the J end by 1 base, with 10 bases between. There are 15 residues in the CDR3. CDR1 and CDR2 from the germline V gene are SGHVS and FQNEAQ. CDR3 protein: CASSLVIGAQETQYF. Here the CDR3 DNA reads TGTGCCAGCAGCTTAGTGATAGGAGCCCAAGAGACCCAGTACTTC. The whole variable domain, remainder taken from reference TRBV7-8 and TRBJ2-5, is GAGVSQSPRYKVAKRGQDVALRCDPISGHVSLFWYQQALGQGPEFLTYFQNEAQLDKSGLPSDRFFAERPEGSVSTLKIQRTQQEDSAVYLCASSLVIGAQETQYFGPGTRLLVL.

This clone was counted only a few times. The gene calls are TRBV2 and TRBJ2-7; 8 nucleotides match TRBD1. The CDR3 has 13 residues. After removal of 4 bases from V and 4 bases from J, the junction contained 3 bases not matched to a gene. Per germline, CDR1 SNHLY and CDR2 FYNNEI. CDR3 loop: CASSGDRLYEQYF. The CDR3 DNA is TGTGCCAGCAGTGGGGACAGGCTGTACGAGCAGTACTTC.

This chain joins TRBV5-4 and TRBJ2-3, with a tentative D call TRBD2 (5 bases). CDR1 and CDR2 (germline): SGHNT, YYREEE (reference sequence). V lost 5 bases and J lost 0, with 13 bases in between. CDR3 size: 15 residues. The CDR3 DNA sequence: TGTGCCAGCAGTTTCGCGGGCGTTAGCACAGATACGCAGTATTTT. Amino acids: CASSFAGVSTDTQYF.

This clone was seen a handful of times. This rearrangement joins TRBV7-2 to TRBJ1-2, with 7 bases matching TRBD1. Germline CDR1 SGHTA, CDR2 FQGNSA. Trimming removed 5 bases from V and 8 bases from J; junction bases left unmatched: 17. The CDR3 totals 16 residues. CDR3 sequence (DNA): TGTGCCAGCAGCCCTACTGACAGACGACAGGGCTTGGGCTACACCTTC. It is translated as CASSPTDRRQGLGYTF.

V and J are TRBV7-3 and TRBJ2-5, with TRBD1 matching 7 bases. The DNA end is a closer match to TRBJ2-7, so the J assignment may be wrong. Germline-derived CDR1 and CDR2 are SGHTA and FQGTGA. There are 13 residues in the CDR3. CDR3 region: CASSLDRAYEQYF. The DNA for the CDR3 is TGTGCCAGCAGCTTAGACAGGGCTTACGAGCAGTACTTC.

This chain links TRBV11-1 with TRBJ2-7, with TRBD2 as a possible D gene (5 bases). This CDR3 has 16 amino acids. Trimming pared 5 bases from V and 0 bases from J, leaving 17 bases between. Germline V CDR1 and CDR2: SGHAT, FQDESV (reference sequence). CDR3 nucleotide sequence: TGTGCCAGCAGCAGAGGGCGGGCAGCGTTCTCCTACGAGCAGTACTTC. This translates into CASSRGRAAFSYEQYF.

The rearrangement joins TRBV7-2 to TRBJ2-3; D remains unclear. V shed 2 bases and J shed 2 bases, with 8 bases lying between them. This CDR3 has 14 amino acids. CDR1 is SGHTA and CDR2 is FQGNSA in the germline V gene. CDR3 loop: CASSLPGSTDTQYF. CDR3 nucleotide sequence: TGTGCCAGCAGCTTACCCGGGTCCACAGATACGCAGTATTTT.

V gene TRBV19 combines with J gene TRBJ2-6, with a weak D call TRBD2 (5 bases). This CDR3 is 15 amino acids long. The V end lost 5 bases, the J end lost 0 bases, and 8 bases lay between the germline ends. Per germline, CDR1 LNHDA and CDR2 SQIVND (reference sequence). The CDR3 loop reads CASSGGTSGANVLTF. As DNA, the CDR3 is TGTGCCAGTAGTGGAGGAACCTCTGGGGCCAACGTCCTGACTTTC.

A few counts support this clone. The chain couples TRBV6-1 to TRBJ1-1, with D hard to call. This CDR3 contains 12 residues. Per the germline V gene, CDR1 is MNHNS and CDR2 is SASEGT. The V end lost 6 bases, the J end lost 5 bases, and 10 bases lay between the germline ends. The CDR3 DNA reads TGTGCCAGCAGACCGGGGTCAACTGAAGCTTTCTTT. This translates into CASRPGSTEAFF.

This chain links TRBV4-1 with TRBJ2-1; 7 bases map to TRBD1. This CDR3 comprises 13 residues. V shed 1 base and J 12 bases; nucleotides not matched to a gene: 6. Per the germline V gene, CDR1 is MGHRA and CDR2 is YSYEKL. The CDR3 DNA reads TGCGCCAGCAGCCAAGGACAGGGAAAAAGGCAGTTCTTC. It encodes CASSQGQGKRQFF.

In DNA, the CDR3 is TGTGCCTGGAGGGCGGGGGGGATCACAGATACGCAGTATTTT. Its translation is CAWRAGGITDTQYF. The genes are TRBV30 and TRBJ2-3; the match to TRBD2 covers 9 bases. The ends lost 3 bases at V and 2 bases at J; junction bases unmatched: 3. The CDR3 spans 14 residues. Per germline, CDR1 GTSNPN and CDR2 SVGIG (reference sequence).

V and J are TRBV6-4 and TRBJ1-2; no firm D call. Germline V CDR1 and CDR2: MRHNA, SNTAGT. CDR3 length: 14 amino acids. Trimming cost V 7 bases and J 4 bases, with 16 bases left between them. CDR3 loop: CASTPSFGVYGYTF. The CDR3 bases are TGTGCCAGCACCCCCAGTTTCGGGGTCTATGGCTACACCTTC.

Worth noting for this clone: At one of its ends the junction is not consistent with the germline gene, which may arise from a read error. This rearrangement joins TRBV6-4 to TRBJ2-7, with 10 bases matching TRBD2. Looked up from germline, CDR1 is MRHNA and CDR2 is SNTAGT. This CDR3 spans 15 amino acids. The CDR3 reads CASRDPSGSSFEQYF. CDR3 coding DNA: TGTGCCAGCAGGGATCCTAGCGGGAGCTCCTTCGAGCAGTACTTC.

The chain uses TRBV28 and TRBJ2-3; no definite D call. The CDR3 has 13 amino acids. CDR1 and CDR2 from the germline V gene are MDHEN and SYDVKM. The ends were cut back, 4 bases at V and 6 bases at J, with 11 bases in the middle. The CDR3 region is CASSSPQQDTQYF. The CDR3, as DNA: TGTGCCAGCAGTTCCCCCCAACAGGATACGCAGTATTTT. Based on the CDR3 plus reference TRBV28 and TRBJ2-3, the full variable domain is DVKVTQSSRYLVKRTGEKVFLECVQDMDHENMFWYRQDPGLGLRLIYFSYDVKMKEKGDIPEGYSVSREKKERFSLILESASTNQTSMYLCASSSPQQDTQYFGPGTRLTVL.

The gene calls are TRBV6-5 and TRBJ1-1, with a weak D call TRBD1 (6 bases). The ends were cut back, 5 bases at V and 9 bases at J, with 10 bases in the middle. Germline CDR1 is MNHEY and CDR2 is SVGAGI. The CDR3 consists of 11 residues. CDR3 nucleotide sequence: TGTGCCAGCAGTGAAACAGGGCAAGCTTTCTTT. Residues: CASSETGQAFF.

The chain combines TRBV5-6 with TRBJ2-4, with 12 bases matching TRBD1. V shed 4 bases, J shed 7 bases, and the junction held 6 bases outside the gene matches. The CDR3 is made up of 15 amino acids. The germline CDR1 and CDR2 sequences are SGHDT and YYEEEE. The CDR3 region is CASSRDRGLTNIQYF. The CDR3 DNA reads TGTGCCAGCAGCCGGGACAGGGGGCTGACGAACATTCAGTACTTC.

The chain carries TRBV11-2 and TRBJ2-7, with 12 bases fitting TRBD2. Unmatched junction bases numbered 5, after V lost 5 bases and J lost 3 bases. The CDR3 covers 15 residues. In germline, CDR1 is SGHAT, CDR2 FQNNGV. CDR3 amino acids: CASSPGLAGYYEQYF. The CDR3 region has the DNA TGTGCCAGCAGCCCCGGACTAGCGGGGTACTACGAGCAGTACTTC.

This chain joins TRBV7-9 and TRBJ2-3; 7 positions match TRBD2. V lost 5 bases and J lost 2; bases outside the gene matches: 13. The germline V gene has CDR1 SEHNR and CDR2 FQNEAQ (reference sequence). This CDR3 has 17 residues. This CDR3 is CASSTLGLAANTDTQYF. The CDR3 nucleotides read TGTGCCAGCAGCACCCTGGGGCTAGCGGCAAACACAGATACGCAGTATTTT. The whole variable domain, remainder taken from reference TRBV7-9 and TRBJ2-3, is DTGVSQNPRHKITKRGQNVTFRCDPISEHNRLYWYRQTLGQGPEFLTYFQNEAQLEKSRLLSDRFSAERPKGSFSTLEIQRTEQGDSAMYLCASSTLGLAANTDTQYFGPGTRLTVL.

A remark on this clone: The junction shows a germline mismatch at one end, possibly a read error. The chain joins TRBV6-6 to TRBJ2-7, with a possible D match to TRBD2 (5 bases). Germline CDR1 MNHNY, CDR2 SVGAGI (reference sequence). The CDR3 spans 16 residues. The CDR3 region is CASRGDIGGYSYEQYF. The CDR3, as DNA: TGTGCCAGCAGGGGAGACATCGGCGGATACTCCTATGAGCAGTACTTC.

The chain couples TRBV27 to TRBJ1-1; D possibly corresponds to TRBD1 (5 bases). Germline V gene lookup returns CDR1 MNHEY and CDR2 SMNVEV (reference sequence). The CDR3 extends over 15 amino acids. V lost 6 bases and J lost 3, with 17 bases in between. The CDR3 is CASRPRTGEDTEAFF. The CDR3 bases are TGTGCCAGCAGACCCAGGACGGGGGAGGACACTGAAGCTTTCTTT.

This clone was detected once. This rearrangement joins TRBV9 to TRBJ2-2; TRBD2 matches 9 bases. With 3 bases clipped from V and 6 bases from J, the junction kept 9 bases outside the gene matches. The CDR3 totals 16 residues. Germline loops: CDR1 SGDLS, CDR2 YYNGEE. The DNA for the CDR3 is TGTGCCAGCAGCGCCCTTTCTAGCGGGACCCCCGGGGAGCTGTTTTTT. Translation gives CASSALSSGTPGELFF.

J is TRBJ1-6 and V is TRBV9; D call uncertain. The CDR3 runs 14 residues. Per germline, CDR1 SGDLS and CDR2 YYNGEE. V gave up 0 bases and J gave up 6 bases, with 7 bases separating them. The DNA of the CDR3 is TGTGCCAGCAGCGTAGCTACGGGTAATTCACCCCTCCACTTT. It translates to CASSVATGNSPLHF.